The 12 T cell receptor beta chains reported below all come from one sample, sequenced in a study of shared clonotypes between healthy human individuals. Data came from immunoSEQ multiplex PCR; TCRdb stores just in-frame clones and leaves some out. Here the sample spans fewer than 2.5 million clones, 93% being singletons. Sequenced sample: naive CD4+ T cells from PBMCs. Subset specified: CD45RA+ positively selected. All receptors come from a man younger than 35 in good health. Some clones in this sample may be carry-over from other donors' samples.

The gene calls are TRBV28 and TRBJ1-1; D remains unclear. This CDR3 has 12 residues. Germline V lookup: CDR1 MDHEN, CDR2 SYDVKM. Trimming shortened V by 6 bases and J by 1 base, and 6 bases separated the two germline ends. As DNA, the CDR3 is TGTGCCAGCAGGGAAGAGAACACTGAAGCTTTCTTT. This encodes CASREENTEAFF.

The chain carries TRBV7-2 and TRBJ2-2; 8 bases map to TRBD2. V was pared by 1 base and J by 7 bases, with 5 bases of the junction left unmatched. CDR3 size: 15 residues. The V gene's germline CDR1 is SGHTA and CDR2 FQGNSA. The CDR3 spells CASSLESGSVGELFF. The CDR3 coding sequence is TGTGCCAGCAGCTTAGAAAGCGGGAGCGTCGGGGAGCTGTTTTTT.

This clone was observed a single time. The genes are TRBV7-9 and TRBJ2-5; 7 bases match TRBD2. CDR1 and CDR2 (germline): SEHNR, FQNEAQ (reference sequence). The CDR3 has 14 amino acids. With V trimmed by 7 bases and J by 4 bases, 9 bases remained unmatched. DNA of the CDR3: TGTGCCAGCACCTGGGGGGGAGGGGTAGAGACCCAGTACTTC. Encoded protein: CASTWGGGVETQYF.

The V and J genes are TRBV10-3 and TRBJ1-5; D is possibly TRBD1 (6 bases). CDR3 length equals 16 residues. Looked up from germline, CDR1 is ENHRY and CDR2 is SYGVKD. The V gene lost 4 bases and the J gene lost 0 bases, with 13 bases spanning the gap. In DNA, the CDR3 is TGTGCCATCAGTGCCGAGACAGGCCTTAGCAATCAGCCCCAGCATTTT. Amino acids: CAISAETGLSNQPQHF.

The chain carries TRBV6-5 and TRBJ2-2; tentative D call: TRBD2 (5 bases). This CDR3 is built from 13 residues. Deletions cut 6 bases from V and 6 bases from J, with 11 bases between. The germline V gene has CDR1 MNHEY and CDR2 SVGAGI. CDR3 protein: CASSTRWAGELFF. Written as DNA, the CDR3 is TGTGCCAGCAGCACTAGATGGGCCGGGGAGCTGTTTTTT.

This chain uses TRBV5-6 with TRBJ2-7, with D tentatively TRBD1 or TRBD2 (5 bases each). The CDR3 loop spans 14 amino acids. V lost 4 bases to trimming and J lost 2 bases, with 13 bases between them. Germline CDR1 reads SGHDT; CDR2 reads YYEEEE. The CDR3 DNA is TGTGCCAGCAGCCGGTGGGGGATCACCTACGAGCAGTACTTC. Its protein product is CASSRWGITYEQYF. The full variable domain, in which reference TRBV5-6 and TRBJ2-7 provide the parts outside the CDR3, is DAGVTQSPTHLIKTRGQQVTLRCSPKSGHDTVSWYQQALGQGPQFIFQYYEEEERQRGNFPDRFSGHQFPNYSSELNVNALLLGDSALYLCASSRWGITYEQYFGPGTRLTVT.

V gene TRBV5-1 combines with J gene TRBJ2-1; TRBD2 matches at 10 bases. Looked up from germline, CDR1 is SGHRS and CDR2 is YFSETQ. The CDR3 is made up of 14 amino acids. V shed 5 bases and J 8 bases; nucleotides not matched to a gene: 7. The CDR3 sequence: CASSTSSGSYEQFF. In DNA, the CDR3 is TGCGCCAGCAGTACATCTAGCGGGAGTTATGAGCAGTTCTTC.

The rearrangement uses TRBV5-4 and TRBJ2-3; 9 bases map to TRBD2. The germline gives CDR1 SGHNT, CDR2 YYREEE (reference sequence). V was pared by 3 bases and J by 6 bases, with 5 bases of the junction left unmatched. The CDR3 contains 14 residues. CDR3 coding DNA: TGTGCCAGCAGCTCGGCTAGCGGGGATGATACGCAGTATTTT. Its translation: CASSSASGDDTQYF.

The V and J genes are TRBV7-9 and TRBJ1-1, with D unclear. The V end lost 2 bases, the J end lost 0 bases, and 7 bases lay between the germline ends. The CDR3 runs to 14 residues. The germline V gene encodes CDR1 SEHNR and CDR2 FQNEAQ (reference sequence). The CDR3 nucleotides are TGTGCCAGCAGCTTAATTCTATTGAACACTGAAGCTTTCTTT. It specifies CASSLILLNTEAFF.

This sequence joins TRBV6-1 and TRBJ2-7; 9 nucleotides match TRBD1. Germline lookup yields CDR1 MNHNS and CDR2 SASEGT. The CDR3 consists of 15 residues. With V trimmed by 1 base and J by 2 bases, 3 bases remained unmatched. The DNA for the CDR3 is TGTGCCAGCAGTGAAGTCGGACAGGGGACCTACGAGCAGTACTTC. Translation: CASSEVGQGTYEQYF.

The gene calls are TRBV11-2 and TRBJ2-1; 7 bases agree with TRBD1. The CDR3 totals 15 residues. Germline CDR1 is SGHAT and CDR2 is FQNNGV. The ends lost 3 bases at V and 1 base at J; junction bases unmatched: 3. This CDR3 reads CASSFSGGSYNEQFF. CDR3 DNA sequence: TGTGCCAGCAGCTTCTCAGGGGGATCCTACAATGAGCAGTTCTTC.

The rearrangement uses TRBV10-3 and TRBJ1-2, with TRBD1 matching 8 bases. CDR1 ENHRY and CDR2 SYGVKD come from the germline V gene. V trimming: 4 bases; J trimming: 6 bases; junction bases outside the gene matches: 4. This CDR3 is built from 13 residues. The CDR3 DNA reads TGTGCCATCAGTGGGGAGACAGGGGATGGCTACACCTTC. Translated: CAISGETGDGYTF.